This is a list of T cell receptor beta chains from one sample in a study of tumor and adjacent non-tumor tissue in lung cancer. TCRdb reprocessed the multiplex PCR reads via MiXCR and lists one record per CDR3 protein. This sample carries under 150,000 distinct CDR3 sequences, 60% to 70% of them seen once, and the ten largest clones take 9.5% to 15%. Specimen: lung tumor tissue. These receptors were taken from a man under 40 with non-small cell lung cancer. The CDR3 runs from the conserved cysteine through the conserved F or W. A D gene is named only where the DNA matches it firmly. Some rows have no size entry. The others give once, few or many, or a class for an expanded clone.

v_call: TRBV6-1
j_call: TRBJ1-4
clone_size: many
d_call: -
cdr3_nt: TGTGCCAGCAGCTCAGGGTCAACTAATGAAAAACTGTTTTTT
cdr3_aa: CASSSGSTNEKLFF

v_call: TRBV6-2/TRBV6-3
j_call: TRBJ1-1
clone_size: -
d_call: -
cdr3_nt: TGTGTCAGTAGTCTCCTGGGACATAGAAACACTGAAGCTTTCTTT
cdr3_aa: CVSSLLGHRNTEAFF

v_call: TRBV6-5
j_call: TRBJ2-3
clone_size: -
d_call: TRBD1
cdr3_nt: TGTGCCAGCAGTTACGAAACGACAGGGGTTTTGACAGATACGCATTATTTT
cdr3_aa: CASSYETTGVLTDTHYF

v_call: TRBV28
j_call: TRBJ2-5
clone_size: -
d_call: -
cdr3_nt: TGTGCCATCGGCCGAGAGACCCAGTACTTC
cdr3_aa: CAIGRETQYF

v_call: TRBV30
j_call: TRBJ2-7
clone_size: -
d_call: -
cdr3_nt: TGTGCCTGGAGTGCGGGCCCCGCCCCATACAACGAGCAGTACTTC
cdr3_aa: CAWSAGPAPYNEQYF

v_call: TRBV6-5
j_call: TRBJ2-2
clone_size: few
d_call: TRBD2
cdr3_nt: TGTGCCAGCAGTCCCTGGACTAGCGGGGGGGCCGGGGAGCTGTTTTTT
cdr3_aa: CASSPWTSGGAGELFF

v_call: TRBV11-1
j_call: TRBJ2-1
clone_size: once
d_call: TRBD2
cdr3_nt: TGTGCCAGCAGCTTAGCGCTAACGGGGGGGTTGTCCTACAATGAGCAGTTCTTC
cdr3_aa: CASSLALTGGLSYNEQFF

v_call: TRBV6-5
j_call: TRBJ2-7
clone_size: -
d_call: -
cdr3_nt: TGTGCCAGCAGATACTCGCGAAGCCCTGACGAGCAGTACTTC
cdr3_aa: CASRYSRSPDEQYF

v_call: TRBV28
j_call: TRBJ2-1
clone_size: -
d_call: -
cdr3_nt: TGTGTCAGGAGTTCCCCCATAGCGGAGAAGAGCTCCTATAATGAGCAATTCTTC
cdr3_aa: CVRSSPIAEKSSYNEQFF

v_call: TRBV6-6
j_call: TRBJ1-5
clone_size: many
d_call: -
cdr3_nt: TGTGCCAGCACGGGGGAAGGAACCTCCTTTAGCAGCAATCAGCCCCAGCATTTT
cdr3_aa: CASTGEGTSFSSNQPQHF

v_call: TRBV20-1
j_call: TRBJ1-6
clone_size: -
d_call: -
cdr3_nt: TGCAGTGCTAGCTGCGCTGGGAGTCAATCACCCCTCCACTTT
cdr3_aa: CSASCAGSQSPLHF

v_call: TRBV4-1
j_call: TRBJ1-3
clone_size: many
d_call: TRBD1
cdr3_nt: TGCGCCAGCAGCCAAGCCACAGGGGGCTCTGGAAACACCATATATTTT
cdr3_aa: CASSQATGGSGNTIYF

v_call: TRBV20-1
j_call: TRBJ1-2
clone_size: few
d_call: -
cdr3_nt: TGCAATACCCCCCCAGGTGGGGGGGGCGGGGGTGGCTACACCTTC
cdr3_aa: CNTPPGGGGGGGYTF

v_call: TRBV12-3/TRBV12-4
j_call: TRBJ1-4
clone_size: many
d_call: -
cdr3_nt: TGTGCCAGCAGTCGGACGGCCGGTAATGAAAAACTGTTTTTT
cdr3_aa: CASSRTAGNEKLFF

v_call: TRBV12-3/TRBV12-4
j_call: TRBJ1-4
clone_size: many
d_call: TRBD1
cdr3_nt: TGTGCCAGCAGTCCGGGACAGGGGTCTAATGAAAAACTGTTTTTT
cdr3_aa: CASSPGQGSNEKLFF

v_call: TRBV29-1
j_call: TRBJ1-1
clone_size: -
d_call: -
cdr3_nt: TGCAGCGTTCAACCGACCTACATCGGTGAAGATTTCTTT
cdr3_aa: CSVQPTYIGEDFF

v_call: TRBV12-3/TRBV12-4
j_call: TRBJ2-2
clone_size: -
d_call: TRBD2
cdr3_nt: TGTACCAGCAGCCGGGGACTAGCGAGACGGAACGCCGGGGAGCTGTTTTTT
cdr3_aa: CTSSRGLARRNAGELFF

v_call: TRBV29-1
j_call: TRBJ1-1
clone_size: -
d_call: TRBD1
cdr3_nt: TGCAGCGCGGGACAGGGGGCAACTGAAGCTTTCTTT
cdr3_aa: CSAGQGATEAFF

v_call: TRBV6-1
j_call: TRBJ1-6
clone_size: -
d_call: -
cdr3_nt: TGTGCCAGCTGTTTAATGCTGAGCTCCTATAATTCACCCCTCCACTTT
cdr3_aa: CASCLMLSSYNSPLHF

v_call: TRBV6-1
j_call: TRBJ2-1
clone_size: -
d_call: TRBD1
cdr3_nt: TGTGCCAGCAGCAGAAGGAGTACAGGGGTGCGCAGTGAGCAGTTCTTC
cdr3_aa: CASSRRSTGVRSEQFF

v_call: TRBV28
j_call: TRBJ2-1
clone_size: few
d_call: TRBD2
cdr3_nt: TGTGCCAGCACTTCCCCTATAGCGGGGAAGAGCTCCTACAATGAGCAGTTCTTC
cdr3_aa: CASTSPIAGKSSYNEQFF

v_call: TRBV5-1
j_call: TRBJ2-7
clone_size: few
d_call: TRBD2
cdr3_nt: TGCGCCAGCACTATCGAACCGGGACTAGCGGGAGGCCCGTACTTC
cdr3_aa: CASTIEPGLAGGPYF

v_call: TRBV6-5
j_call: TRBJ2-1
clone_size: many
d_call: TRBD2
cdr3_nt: TGTGCCAGCAGTTACGACCGGGGGGGCCGGGGCAATGAGCAGTTCTTC
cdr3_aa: CASSYDRGGRGNEQFF

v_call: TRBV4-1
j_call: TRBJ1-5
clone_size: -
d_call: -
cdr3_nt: TGCGTCAACATCCAAGAGGGCAGGGGTGATCAGCCCCAGCATTTT
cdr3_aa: CVNIQEGRGDQPQHF

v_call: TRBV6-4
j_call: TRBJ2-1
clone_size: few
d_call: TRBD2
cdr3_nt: TGTGCCAGCAGTGACCTAGCGGGGGCCTACAATGAGCAGTTCTTC
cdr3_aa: CASSDLAGAYNEQFF

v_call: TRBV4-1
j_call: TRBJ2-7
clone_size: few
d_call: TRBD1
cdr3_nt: TGCGCCAGCAGCCAATCGCCTTTGGACAGGAGAGTCTACGAGCAGTACTTC
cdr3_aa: CASSQSPLDRRVYEQYF

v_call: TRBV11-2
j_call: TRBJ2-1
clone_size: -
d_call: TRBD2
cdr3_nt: TGTGCCAGCAGCTTACGATGGGGGACTAGCGGGGGATACTCCTACAATGAGCAGTTCTTC
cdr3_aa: CASSLRWGTSGGYSYNEQFF

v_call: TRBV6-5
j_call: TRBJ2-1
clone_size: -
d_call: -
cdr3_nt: TGTACCAACAGTCTCGAGCCATGGAATGAGCAGTTCTTC
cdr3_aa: CTNSLEPWNEQFF

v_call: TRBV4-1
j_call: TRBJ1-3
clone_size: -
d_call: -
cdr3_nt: TGCGCCAGCAGCCAAGCCTCCGGAAGATCTGGAGATACCATATATTTT
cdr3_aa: CASSQASGRSGDTIYF